This T cell receptor (beta chain) is from a study of human T cells and chemical hapten exposure (dated by TCRdb to the early 2020s). For the wider study: The libraries were sequenced as a pool, and the TCR yield per sample differed mostly because of small variations in library volumes within the pool. From each blood RNA sample, both TCR alpha and TCR beta chains were sequenced. This study followed changes in the peripheral blood TCR repertoire in vivo during primary and secondary sensitization of alopecia patients to the hapten diphenylcyclopropenone (DPC).

Points on this clonotype: Its target antigen remains unknown. Base qualities are not provided; no much larger clone lies one nucleotide away.

What the work shows at the level of the full study, not this receptor alone: DPC sensitization did not change the number of TCRs with a frequency above 1 in 1000, and there was no evidence of changes in global repertoire structure. Repeated subsampling changed both the strength of the expansion versus patch-test correlation and the threshold at which the correlation became significant.

The time point tag for this specimen amounts to: healthy volunteer bleed at 2 weeks. Total RNA was extracted from unfractionated whole blood collected in Tempus Blood RNA tubes. Four or five healthy volunteers acted as controls for TCR sequencing and had blood drawn at day 0, 2 weeks and 6 weeks. Library creation used RACE. Instrument used: NextSeq 500. During library preparation, unique molecular identifiers were attached to individual cDNA molecules so that TCRs could be counted in a quantitative, reproducible way. On the study's bioinformatics: A median of roughly 99,000 TCRs per sample was observed, with a range of 23,224 to 690,600. V, J and CDR3 annotation of the TCR reads was performed with the Decombinator software suite. For PS versus PT1 abundance plots, all samples were subsampled to the same number of TCRs (28,000). TCRs were defined as expanded if absent before sensitization and observed at least eight times at the 2-week time point. Using fastp at Q25 and MiXCR, TCRdb reprocessed the public reads and kept productive beta chains. A single entry per CDR3 protein holds the most common genes and DNA from its merged rows. These V and J calls originate from TCRdb's pipeline instead of the authors' own analysis. The sample data list some 93,000 distinct CDR3 sequences, and roughly 8.5% of these were observed just once. Of the sample, approximately 2.9% is held by the ten largest clones.

From the cysteine through the phenylalanine, the CDR3 covers 16 amino acids. The read is trimmed to its CDR3 DNA, 48 bases read in frame from base 1. Trimming takes 0 bases from V and 0 bases from J, and the germline ends sit 11 bases apart. The CDR1 and CDR2 encoded by the germline V gene are LGHNA and YSLEER. The sequence was collected from a female donor in good health. Some clones in this sample may be carry-over from other donors' samples. The chain uses TRBV4-3 and TRBJ1-2, with the D gene uncertain. Material: whole blood. The base sequence is TGCGCCAGCAGCCAAGATTTTGAGGGTTCTAACTATGGCTACACCTTC. It encodes CASSQDFEGSNYGYTF.